This T cell receptor beta chain originates from a study of siplizumab effects on memory and regulatory T cells. Worth noting for this clone: The antigen is undetermined.

Assay used: immunoSEQ multiplex PCR; TCRdb lists only in-frame clones, some missing. This sample has fewer than 130,000 clones, with 80% to 95% found just once. Findings of the study overall: Proliferating siplizumab-culture Treg suppressive function went unconfirmed.

V gave up 6 bases and J gave up 5 bases; unmatched junction bases: 7. Looked up from germline, CDR1 is MGHDK and CDR2 is SYGVNS. This CDR3 contains 13 residues. This clonotype originated in a human donor in good health. This chain joins TRBV25-1 and TRBJ2-7; the match to TRBD1 covers 7 bases. Sequenced input: CD4+ T cells sorted from blood. The CDR3 loop reads CASSDDRVDEQYF. CDR3 DNA: TGTGCCAGCAGCGACGACAGGGTAGACGAGCAGTACTTC.